This T cell receptor (beta chain) was retrieved from a study of control samples from healthy donors and cancer patients. Clones were read by immunoSEQ multiplex PCR, and TCRdb kept only the in-frame ones, dropping some. The sample has 150,000 or so clones, approximately 93% seen once; the top ten hold more than 5%. The material sequenced was blood. The TCR comes from a young man in good health.

The CDR3 DNA sequence: TGTGCCTGGAGTTTCTCGCGGACAGACTACTACGAGCAGTACTTC. As protein: CAWSFSRTDYYEQYF. V is TRBV30 and J is TRBJ2-7; tentatively, D is TRBD1 (6 bases). V lost 2 bases to trimming and J lost 3 bases, with 17 bases between them. This CDR3 region has 15 residues. Germline CDR1 reads GTSNPN; CDR2 reads SVGIG (reference sequence).